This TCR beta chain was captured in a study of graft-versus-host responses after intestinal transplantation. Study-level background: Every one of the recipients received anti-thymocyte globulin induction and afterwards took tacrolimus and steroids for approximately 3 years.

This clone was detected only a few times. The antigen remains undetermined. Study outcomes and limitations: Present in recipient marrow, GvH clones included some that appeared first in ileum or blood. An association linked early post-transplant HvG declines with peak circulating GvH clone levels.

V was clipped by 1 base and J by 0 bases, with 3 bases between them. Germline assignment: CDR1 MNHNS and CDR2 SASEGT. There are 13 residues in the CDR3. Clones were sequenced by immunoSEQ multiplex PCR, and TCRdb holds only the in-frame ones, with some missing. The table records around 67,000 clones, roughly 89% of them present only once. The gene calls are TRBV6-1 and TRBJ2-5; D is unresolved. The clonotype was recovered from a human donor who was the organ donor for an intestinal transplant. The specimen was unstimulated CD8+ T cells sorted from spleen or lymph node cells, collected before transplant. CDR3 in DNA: TGTGCCAGCAGTGAAGACAACCAAGAGACCCAGTACTTC. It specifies CASSEDNQETQYF.